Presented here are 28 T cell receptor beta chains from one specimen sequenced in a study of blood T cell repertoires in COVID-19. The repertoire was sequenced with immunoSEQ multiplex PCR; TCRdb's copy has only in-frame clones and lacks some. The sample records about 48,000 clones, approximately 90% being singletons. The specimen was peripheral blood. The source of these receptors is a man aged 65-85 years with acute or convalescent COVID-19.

The CDR3 region is CASSLGQGGREQFF. The CDR3, as DNA: TGTGCCAGCAGCCTAGGACAGGGAGGACGTGAGCAGTTCTTC. The chain employs TRBV5-6 and TRBJ2-1; TRBD1 agrees at 8 bases. CDR3 length: 14 amino acids. The V segment lost 4 bases and the J segment 9 bases; nucleotides outside the gene matches: 9. Germline CDR1 and CDR2: SGHDT and YYEEEE.

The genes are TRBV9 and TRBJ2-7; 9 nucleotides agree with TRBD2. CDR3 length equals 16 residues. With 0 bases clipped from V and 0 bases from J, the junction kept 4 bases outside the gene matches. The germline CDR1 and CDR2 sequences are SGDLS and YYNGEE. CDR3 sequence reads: CASSVDIAGVSYEQYF. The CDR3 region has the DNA TGTGCCAGCAGCGTAGATATAGCGGGGGTCTCCTACGAGCAGTACTTC.

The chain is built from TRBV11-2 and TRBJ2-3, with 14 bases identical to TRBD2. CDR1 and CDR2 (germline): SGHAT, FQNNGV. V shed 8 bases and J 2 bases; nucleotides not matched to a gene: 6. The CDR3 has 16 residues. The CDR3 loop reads CASRGLAGGPTDTQYF. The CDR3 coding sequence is TGTGCCAGCCGAGGACTAGCGGGGGGTCCCACAGATACGCAGTATTTT.

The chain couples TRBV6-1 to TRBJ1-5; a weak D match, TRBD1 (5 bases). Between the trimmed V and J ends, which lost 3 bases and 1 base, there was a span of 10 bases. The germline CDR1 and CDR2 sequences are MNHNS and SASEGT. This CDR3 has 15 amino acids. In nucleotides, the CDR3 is TGTGCCAGCAGTGACCTCAGGGTGAGCAATCAGCCCCAGCATTTT. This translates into CASSDLRVSNQPQHF.

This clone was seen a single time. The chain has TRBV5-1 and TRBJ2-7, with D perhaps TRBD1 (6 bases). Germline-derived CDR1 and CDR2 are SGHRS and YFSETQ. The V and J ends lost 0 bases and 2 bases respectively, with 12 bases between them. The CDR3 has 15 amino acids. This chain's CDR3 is CASSLEGTSTYEQYF. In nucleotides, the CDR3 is TGCGCCAGCAGCTTGGAAGGGACATCCACCTACGAGCAGTACTTC.

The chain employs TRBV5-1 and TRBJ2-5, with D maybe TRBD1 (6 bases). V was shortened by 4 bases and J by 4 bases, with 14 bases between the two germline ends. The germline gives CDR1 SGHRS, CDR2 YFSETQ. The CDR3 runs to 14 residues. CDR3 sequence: CASSPGHWGETQYF. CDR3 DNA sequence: TGCGCCAGCAGCCCGGGACACTGGGGAGAGACCCAGTACTTC.

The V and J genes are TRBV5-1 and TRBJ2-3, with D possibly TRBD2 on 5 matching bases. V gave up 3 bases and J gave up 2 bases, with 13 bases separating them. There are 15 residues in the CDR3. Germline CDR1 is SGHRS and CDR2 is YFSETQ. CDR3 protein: CASSSGGRSTDTQYF. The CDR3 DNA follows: TGCGCCAGCAGCTCTGGAGGAAGGTCCACAGATACGCAGTATTTT.

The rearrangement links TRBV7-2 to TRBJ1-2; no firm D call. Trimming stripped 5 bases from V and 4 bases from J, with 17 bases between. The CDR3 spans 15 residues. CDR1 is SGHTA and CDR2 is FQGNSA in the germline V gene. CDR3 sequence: CASSPSFTARYGYTF. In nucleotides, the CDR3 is TGTGCCAGCAGCCCTAGTTTTACCGCGCGCTATGGCTACACCTTC.

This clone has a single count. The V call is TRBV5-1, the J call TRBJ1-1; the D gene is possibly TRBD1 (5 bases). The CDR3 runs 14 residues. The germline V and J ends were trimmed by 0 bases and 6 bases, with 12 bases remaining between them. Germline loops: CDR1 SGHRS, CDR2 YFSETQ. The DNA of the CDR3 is TGCGCCAGCAGCTTGGTAGGTGGGGCGGCTGAAGCTTTCTTT. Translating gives CASSLVGGAAEAFF.

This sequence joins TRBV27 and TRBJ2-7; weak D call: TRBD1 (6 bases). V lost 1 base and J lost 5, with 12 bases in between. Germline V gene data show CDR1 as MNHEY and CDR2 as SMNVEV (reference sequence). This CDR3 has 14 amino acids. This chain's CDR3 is CASSLWAHRDEQYF. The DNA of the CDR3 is TGTGCCAGCAGTTTATGGGCCCACAGGGACGAGCAGTACTTC.

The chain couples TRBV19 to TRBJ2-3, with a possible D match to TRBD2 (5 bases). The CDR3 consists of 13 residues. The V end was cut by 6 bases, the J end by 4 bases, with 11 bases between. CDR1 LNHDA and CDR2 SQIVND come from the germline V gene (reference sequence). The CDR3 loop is CASSTGLPDTQYF. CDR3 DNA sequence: TGTGCCAGTAGCACCGGACTTCCAGATACGCAGTATTTT.

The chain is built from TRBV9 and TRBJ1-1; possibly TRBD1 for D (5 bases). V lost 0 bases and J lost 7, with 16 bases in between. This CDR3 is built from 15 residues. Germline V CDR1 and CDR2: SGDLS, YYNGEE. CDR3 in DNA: TGTGCCAGCAGCGTAGACGGACACGGGAGGGATGAAGCTTTCTTT. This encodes CASSVDGHGRDEAFF.

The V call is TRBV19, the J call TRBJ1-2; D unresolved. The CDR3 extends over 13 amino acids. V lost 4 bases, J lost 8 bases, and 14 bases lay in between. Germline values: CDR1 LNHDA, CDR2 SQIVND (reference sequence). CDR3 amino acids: CASSSARSVGYTF. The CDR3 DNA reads TGTGCCAGTAGTAGTGCCCGGTCTGTGGGCTACACCTTC.

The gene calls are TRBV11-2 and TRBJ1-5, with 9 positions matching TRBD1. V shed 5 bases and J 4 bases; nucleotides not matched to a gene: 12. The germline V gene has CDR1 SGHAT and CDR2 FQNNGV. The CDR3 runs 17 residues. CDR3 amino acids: CASSPHRVGQGNQPQHF. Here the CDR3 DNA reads TGTGCCAGCAGCCCTCACAGGGTGGGACAGGGAAATCAGCCCCAGCATTTT.

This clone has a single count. CDR3 residues: CASSFPPQARNGYTF. CDR3 in DNA: TGTGCCAGCAGCTTCCCCCCACAGGCGCGAAATGGCTACACCTTC. This rearrangement joins TRBV7-6 to TRBJ1-2, with a possible D match to TRBD1 (5 bases). The germline V gene has CDR1 SGHVS and CDR2 FNYEAQ. Trimming took 3 bases from V and 6 from J, leaving 17 bases between them. This CDR3 comprises 15 residues.

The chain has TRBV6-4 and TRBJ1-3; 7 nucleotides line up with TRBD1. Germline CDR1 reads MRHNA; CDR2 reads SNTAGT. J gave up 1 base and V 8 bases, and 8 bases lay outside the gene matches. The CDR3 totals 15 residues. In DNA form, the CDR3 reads TGTGCCAGCGTCGGGACAGCCTTTTCTGGAAACACCATATATTTT. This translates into CASVGTAFSGNTIYF.

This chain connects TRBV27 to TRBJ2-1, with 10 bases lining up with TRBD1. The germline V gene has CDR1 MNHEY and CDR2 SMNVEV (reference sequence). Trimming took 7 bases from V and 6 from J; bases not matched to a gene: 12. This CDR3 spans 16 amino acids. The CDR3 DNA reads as TGTGCCAGCACACGAATGCCCGGGACAGGGGCCAATGAGCAGTTCTTC. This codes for CASTRMPGTGANEQFF.

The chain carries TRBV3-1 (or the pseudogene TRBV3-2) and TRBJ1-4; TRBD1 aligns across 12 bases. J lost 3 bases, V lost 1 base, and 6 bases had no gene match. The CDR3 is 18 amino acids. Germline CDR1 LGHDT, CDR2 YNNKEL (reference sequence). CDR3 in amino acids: CASSQGDRGQGSNEKLFF. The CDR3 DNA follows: TGTGCCAGCAGCCAAGGGGACAGGGGGCAAGGTTCTAATGAAAAACTGTTTTTT.

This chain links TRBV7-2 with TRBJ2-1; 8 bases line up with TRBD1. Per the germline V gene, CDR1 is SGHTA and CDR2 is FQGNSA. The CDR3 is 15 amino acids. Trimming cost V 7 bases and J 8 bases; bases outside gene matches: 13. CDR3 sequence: CASTVTGGPSDEQFF. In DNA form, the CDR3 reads TGTGCCAGCACCGTAACAGGGGGACCCTCGGATGAGCAGTTCTTC.

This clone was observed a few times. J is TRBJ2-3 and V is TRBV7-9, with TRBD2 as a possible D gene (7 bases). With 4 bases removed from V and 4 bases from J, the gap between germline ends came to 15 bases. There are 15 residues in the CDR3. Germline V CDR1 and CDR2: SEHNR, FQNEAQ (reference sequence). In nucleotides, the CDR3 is TGTGCCAGCAGCTCCTCGGGGGGCATCGCAGATACGCAGTATTTT. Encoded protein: CASSSSGGIADTQYF.

This chain's CDR3 is CASSLGALGSGANVLTF. The CDR3 DNA reads as TGTGCCAGCAGCTTAGGCGCACTAGGGTCCGGGGCCAACGTCCTGACTTTC. This chain links TRBV7-9 with TRBJ2-6, with a possible D match to TRBD2 (5 bases). This CDR3 has 17 residues. Per the germline V gene, CDR1 is SEHNR and CDR2 is FQNEAQ (reference sequence). V lost 1 base and J 4 bases, leaving 14 bases between the germline ends.

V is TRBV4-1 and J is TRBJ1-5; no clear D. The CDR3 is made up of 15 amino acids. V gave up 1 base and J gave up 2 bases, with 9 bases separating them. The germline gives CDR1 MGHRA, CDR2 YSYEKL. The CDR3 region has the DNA TGCGCCAGCAGCCAAGTCCGGGGAGGCAATCAGCCCCAGCATTTT. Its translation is CASSQVRGGNQPQHF.

For the CDR3, the DNA is TGTGCCAGCAGCTTGGGTGGGCAGAGCTATGGCTACACCTTC. It yields the protein CASSLGGQSYGYTF. This chain links TRBV5-6 with TRBJ1-2; D not certain. This CDR3 is built from 14 residues. Trimming removed 0 bases from V and 4 bases from J, with 10 bases in between. Per the germline V gene, CDR1 is SGHDT and CDR2 is YYEEEE. The full variable domain, with the rest looked up from reference TRBV5-6 and TRBJ1-2, is DAGVTQSPTHLIKTRGQQVTLRCSPKSGHDTVSWYQQALGQGPQFIFQYYEEEERQRGNFPDRFSGHQFPNYSSELNVNALLLGDSALYLCASSLGGQSYGYTFGSGTRLTVV.

Here the CDR3 reads CASSGLTGGSEKLFF. CDR3 coding DNA: TGCGCCAGCAGCGGCCTGACAGGGGGCAGTGAAAAACTGTTTTTT. The rearrangement joins TRBV5-1 to TRBJ1-4, with TRBD1 matching over 10 bases. The CDR3 spans 15 residues. CDR1 and CDR2 (germline): SGHRS, YFSETQ. With V trimmed by 4 bases and J by 7 bases, 7 bases remained unmatched.

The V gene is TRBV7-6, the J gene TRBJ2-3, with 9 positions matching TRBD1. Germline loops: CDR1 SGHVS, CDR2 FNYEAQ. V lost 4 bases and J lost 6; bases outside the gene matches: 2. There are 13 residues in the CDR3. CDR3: CASSSGQGDTQYF. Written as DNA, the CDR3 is TGTGCCAGCAGCTCAGGACAGGGGGATACGCAGTATTTT.

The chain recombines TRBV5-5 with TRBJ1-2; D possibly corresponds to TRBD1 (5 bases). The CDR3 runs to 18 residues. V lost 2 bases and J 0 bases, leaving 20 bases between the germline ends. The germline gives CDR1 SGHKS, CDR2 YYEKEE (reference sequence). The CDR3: CASSFRQSSYSANYGYTF. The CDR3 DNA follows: TGTGCCAGCAGCTTCCGACAGTCCTCTTACTCAGCTAACTATGGCTACACCTTC.

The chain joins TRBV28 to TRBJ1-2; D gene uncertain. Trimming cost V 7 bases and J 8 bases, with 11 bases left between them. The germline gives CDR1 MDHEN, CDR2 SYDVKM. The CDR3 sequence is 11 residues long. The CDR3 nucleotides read TGTGCCAGCAATGAGGGCCTCGGCTACACCTTC. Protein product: CASNEGLGYTF.

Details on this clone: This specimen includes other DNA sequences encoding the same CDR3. This CDR3 reads CASRGGTEAFF. The CDR3 DNA sequence: TGTGCCAGCCGGGGGGGAACTGAAGCTTTCTTT. V gene TRBV3-1 (or the pseudogene TRBV3-2) combines with J gene TRBJ1-1, with a weak D call TRBD1 (5 bases). This CDR3 is built from 11 residues. In germline, CDR1 is LGHDT, CDR2 YNNKEL (reference sequence). Trimming pared 8 bases from V and 5 bases from J, leaving 9 bases between.